The 11 T cell receptor beta chains listed next were all sequenced from one sample in a study of T cells in tumors after PD-1 blockade. The assay was immunoSEQ multiplex PCR, and TCRdb's table has in-frame clones only and misses some. This table has 20,000 to 25,000 clones, just under 80% appearing once. The sequencing here drew on PBMCs, taken before anti-PD-1 treatment. The receptors shown here come from a human donor with basal cell carcinoma.

This clone was detected only once. The chain couples TRBV29-1 to TRBJ2-5, with 9 bases lining up with TRBD1. After removal of 4 bases from V and 4 bases from J, the junction contained 4 bases not matched to a gene. Per the germline V gene, CDR1 is SQVTM and CDR2 is ANQGSEA. This CDR3 is 13 amino acids long. The CDR3 here is CSVVQGARETQYF. The CDR3 nucleotides read TGCAGCGTTGTACAGGGGGCGAGAGAGACCCAGTACTTC.

This clone has more than one count but fewer than ten. V gene TRBV6-6 combines with J gene TRBJ2-7; TRBD2 aligns across 14 bases. V trimming: 5 bases; J trimming: 4 bases; junction bases outside the gene matches: 4. The CDR3 spans 15 residues. Germline V gives CDR1 MNHNY, CDR2 SVGAGI (reference sequence). CDR3 region: CASSETSGRGYEQYF. The CDR3 DNA is TGTGCCAGCAGTGAGACTAGCGGGAGGGGTTACGAGCAGTACTTC.

This chain links TRBV19 with TRBJ2-6; TRBD2 might be the D (5 bases). The CDR3 length is 16 residues. The V gene's germline CDR1 is LNHDA and CDR2 SQIVND (reference sequence). V was pared by 6 bases and J by 0 bases, with 12 bases between. CDR3 nucleotides: TGTGCCAGTAGCCTACCCCGGGGCTCTGGGGCCAACGTCCTGACTTTC. This codes for CASSLPRGSGANVLTF.

The CDR3 region is CASSSSLNTEAFF. As DNA, the CDR3 is TGTGCCAGCAGCTCATCATTGAACACTGAAGCTTTCTTT. The genes are TRBV5-4 and TRBJ1-1; D gene ambiguous. This CDR3 is 13 amino acids long. Trimming took 3 bases from V and 0 from J, leaving 6 bases between them. The germline V gene encodes CDR1 SGHNT and CDR2 YYREEE (reference sequence).

The chain joins TRBV13 to TRBJ2-7; 9 positions match TRBD2. The CDR3 is 16 residues long. Germline V CDR1 and CDR2: PRHDT, FYEKMQ (reference sequence). Trimming removed 3 bases from V and 5 bases from J; junction bases left unmatched: 11. The CDR3 spells CASSFLAGAGGNEQYF. The CDR3 coding sequence is TGTGCCAGCAGCTTCTTAGCGGGAGCGGGAGGTAACGAGCAGTACTTC.

This clone was seen only a few times. The chain joins TRBV19 to TRBJ2-2; 14 positions agree with TRBD2. The CDR3 totals 17 residues. The germline V gene has CDR1 LNHDA and CDR2 SQIVND (reference sequence). V trimming: 4 bases; J trimming: 2 bases; junction bases outside the gene matches: 3. CDR3 loop: CASSRGLAGDNTGELFF. The DNA of the CDR3 is TGTGCCAGTAGTAGGGGACTAGCGGGAGACAACACCGGGGAGCTGTTTTTT.

This sequence joins TRBV5-1 and TRBJ2-2, with 9 positions matching TRBD1. Germline loops: CDR1 SGHRS, CDR2 YFSETQ. The J segment lost 6 bases and the V segment lost 0 bases, leaving 3 bases of the junction unmatched. The CDR3 runs to 15 residues. The CDR3 protein is CASSLGRTGAGELFF. The CDR3 DNA is TGCGCCAGCAGCTTGGGGCGGACAGGGGCCGGGGAGCTGTTTTTT.

The rearrangement uses TRBV15 and TRBJ2-1; 7 bases agree with TRBD2. The V gene end was trimmed by 8 bases and the J gene end by 4 bases; junction bases not matched to a gene: 11. This CDR3 is 15 amino acids long. Per germline, CDR1 LNHNV and CDR2 YYDKDF (reference sequence). CDR3 sequence reads: CATSKELATYNEQFF. The CDR3, as DNA: TGTGCCACCTCGAAAGAACTAGCGACTTACAATGAGCAGTTCTTC. Drawing the rest from reference TRBV15 and TRBJ2-1, the complete variable domain is DAMVIQNPRYQVTQFGKPVTLSCSQTLNHNVMYWYQQKSSQAPKLLFHYYDKDFNNEADTPDNFQSRRPNTSFCFLDIRSPGLGDTAMYLCATSKELATYNEQFFGPGTRLTVL.

This clone was found a few times. The identical CDR3 is also encoded by other nucleotide sequences in the sample. This rearrangement joins TRBV2 to TRBJ2-1, with D possibly TRBD2 on 7 matching bases. Germline loops: CDR1 SNHLY, CDR2 FYNNEI. The CDR3 length is 19 residues. The V end lost 11 bases, the J end lost 0 bases, and 29 bases lay between the germline ends. The CDR3 protein is CASCYGGAGEGSSYNEQFF. The DNA for the CDR3 is TGTGCCTCCTGTTATGGGGGGGCGGGGGAGGGGAGCTCCTACAATGAGCAGTTCTTC.

Only one count was recorded for this clone. The chain joins TRBV5-6 to TRBJ2-2; 8 positions agree with TRBD1. The ends lost 3 bases at V and 4 bases at J; junction bases unmatched: 14. This CDR3 has 18 residues. Germline-derived CDR1 and CDR2 are SGHDT and YYEEEE. CDR3 loop: CASSSYSVQGAGTGELFF. The DNA for the CDR3 is TGTGCCAGCAGCTCCTACTCGGTTCAGGGGGCCGGCACCGGGGAGCTGTTTTTT.

The J gene is TRBJ1-3, the V gene TRBV5-6; D is unresolved. This CDR3 comprises 14 residues. The V gene lost 2 bases and the J gene lost 0 bases, with 6 bases spanning the gap. The germline gives CDR1 SGHDT, CDR2 YYEEEE. The CDR3 here is CASSFGPSGNTIYF. CDR3 coding DNA: TGTGCCAGCAGCTTCGGGCCCTCTGGAAACACCATATATTTT. Using reference TRBV5-6 and TRBJ1-3 for the parts outside the CDR3, the full variable domain is DAGVTQSPTHLIKTRGQQVTLRCSPKSGHDTVSWYQQALGQGPQFIFQYYEEEERQRGNFPDRFSGHQFPNYSSELNVNALLLGDSALYLCASSFGPSGNTIYFGEGSWLTVV.